The next 31 T cell receptor beta chains were all read from a single sample in a study of shared clonotypes between healthy human individuals. Profiled with immunoSEQ multiplex PCR; TCRdb holds only in-frame clones, not every one. The table has 2 million to 2.5 million clones, 90% to 97% seen once. The sample consisted of naive CD4+ T cells sorted from blood. Subset of the sample: CD45RA+ positively selected. The receptors were sampled from a man between 18 and 29 years old in good health.

The CDR3 DNA reads as TGCGCCAGCAGTGAACTCGCGGGAGCGTCGGGAGAGCAGTACTTC. This codes for CASSELAGASGEQYF. The rearrangement uses TRBV10-1 and TRBJ2-7, with 7 bases aligning to TRBD2. J gave up 7 bases and V 3 bases, and 12 bases lay outside the gene matches. CDR3 length equals 15 residues. Germline V lookup: CDR1 WNHNN, CDR2 SYGVQD (reference sequence).

The chain couples TRBV7-6 to TRBJ2-3, with no clear D. There are 13 residues in the CDR3. Germline V gene sequence: CDR1 SGHVS, CDR2 FNYEAQ. Trimming pared 4 bases from V and 2 bases from J, leaving 7 bases between. CDR3 in DNA: TGTGCCAGCAGCTATGACCCCACAGATACGCAGTATTTT. Translated, it gives CASSYDPTDTQYF. The variable domain in full, with the rest retrieved from reference TRBV7-6 and TRBJ2-3, is GAGVSQSPRYKVTKRGQDVALRCDPISGHVSLYWYRQALGQGPEFLTYFNYEAQQDKSGLPNDRFSAERPEGSISTLTIQRTEQRDSAMYRCASSYDPTDTQYFGPGTRLTVL.

J is TRBJ1-2 and V is TRBV6-6; D is uncertain. The CDR3 is 12 residues long. Germline V gene data show CDR1 as MNHNY and CDR2 as SVGAGI (reference sequence). Trimming shortened V by 5 bases and J by 0 bases, and 4 bases separated the two germline ends. CDR3 loop: CASSPPNYGYTF. The CDR3 nucleotides read TGTGCCAGCAGTCCTCCTAACTATGGCTACACCTTC.

The chain joins TRBV11-2 to TRBJ1-3; TRBD1 matches at 7 bases. The CDR3 covers 15 residues. With 6 bases clipped from V and 8 bases from J, the junction kept 13 bases outside the gene matches. Per the germline V gene, CDR1 is SGHAT and CDR2 is FQNNGV. CDR3 bases: TGTGCCAGCAGTACTACAGGGGAACTTCTACACACCATATATTTT. As protein: CASSTTGELLHTIYF.

The genes are TRBV2 and TRBJ2-5; possibly TRBD1 for D (5 bases). The CDR3 totals 18 residues. Germline V gene lookup returns CDR1 SNHLY and CDR2 FYNNEI. The V end was cut by 2 bases, the J end by 2 bases, with 21 bases between. Written as DNA, the CDR3 is TGTGCCAGCAGTGAAAAGGGAAGACAGCAGATAATTCAAGAGACCCAGTACTTC. Translation: CASSEKGRQQIIQETQYF.

V and J are TRBV2 and TRBJ1-5; D not certain. CDR3 length: 15 amino acids. V lost 1 base, J lost 4 bases, and 11 bases lay in between. Germline V gene data show CDR1 as SNHLY and CDR2 as FYNNEI. The CDR3 sequence is CASSEVGNLNQPQHF. In nucleotides, the CDR3 is TGTGCCAGCAGTGAAGTTGGAAACCTAAATCAGCCCCAGCATTTT.

V and J are TRBV7-2 and TRBJ1-4; possibly TRBD1 for D (6 bases). Germline CDR1 reads SGHTA; CDR2 reads FQGNSA. This CDR3 spans 16 amino acids. Trimming took 8 bases from V and 0 from J, leaving 16 bases between them. CDR3 in DNA: TGTGCCAGCCGCGACAGGTCTGGAGCAACTAATGAAAAACTGTTTTTT. Its protein is CASRDRSGATNEKLFF.

The chain links TRBV4-2 to TRBJ2-7; 8 nucleotides line up with TRBD2. V shed 0 bases, J shed 0 bases, and the junction held 10 bases outside the gene matches. CDR3 size: 18 residues. Germline values: CDR1 LGHNA, CDR2 YNFKEQ. The CDR3 bases are TGTGCCAGCAGCCAAGATCACCCAGCGGGGGCCAGCTCCTACGAGCAGTACTTC. The encoded protein is CASSQDHPAGASSYEQYF.

V gene TRBV11-2 combines with J gene TRBJ1-1; 9 nucleotides line up with TRBD1. V was pared by 7 bases and J by 3 bases, with 21 bases of the junction left unmatched. The CDR3 is made up of 19 amino acids. Germline V gives CDR1 SGHAT, CDR2 FQNNGV. The DNA of the CDR3 is TGTGCCAGCACCTCGGGACAGGGAGGATTTTGGGTCGCGGACACTGAAGCTTTCTTT. This sequence encodes CASTSGQGGFWVADTEAFF.

V is TRBV10-3 and J is TRBJ2-7; no clear D gene. The V gene's germline CDR1 is ENHRY and CDR2 SYGVKD. The CDR3 extends over 12 amino acids. Trimming stripped 4 bases from V and 5 bases from J, with 9 bases between. CDR3 sequence: CAISAGVDEQYF. The CDR3 coding sequence is TGTGCCATCAGTGCAGGTGTAGACGAGCAGTACTTC.

In its sample, this clone was seen once. The chain couples TRBV4-3 to TRBJ2-6, with no clear D. Germline-derived CDR1 and CDR2 are LGHNA and YSLEER. The CDR3 has 14 residues. Trimming pared 4 bases from V and 0 bases from J, leaving 4 bases between. CDR3 protein: CASSRGSGANVLTF. The CDR3 bases are TGCGCCAGCAGCCGGGGCTCTGGGGCCAACGTCCTGACTTTC.

The chain is built from TRBV7-9 and TRBJ2-7; D might be TRBD1 (6 bases). CDR3 length equals 13 residues. V lost 5 bases to trimming and J lost 6 bases, with 14 bases between them. CDR1 is SEHNR, CDR2 FQNEAQ, per germline (reference sequence). CDR3 nucleotide sequence: TGTGCCAGCAGCCCCGAGGGGGTCTCCGAGCAGTACTTC. Translating gives CASSPEGVSEQYF.

This chain uses TRBV2 with TRBJ2-5; 10 nucleotides align to TRBD2. Germline V gene sequence: CDR1 SNHLY, CDR2 FYNNEI. The CDR3 spans 12 residues. Unmatched junction bases numbered 5, after V lost 11 bases and J lost 5 bases. The CDR3 nucleotides are TGTGCCGGAGCTAGCGGGGGCGAGACCCAGTACTTC. Translated, it gives CAGASGGETQYF.

The genes are TRBV20-1 and TRBJ2-3, with D uncertain. This CDR3 has 9 amino acids. Germline V gene data show CDR1 as DFQATT and CDR2 as SNEGSKA (reference sequence). CDR3 protein: CRGTDTQYF. In DNA, the CDR3 is TGCAGGGGGACAGATACGCAGTATTTT.

This chain uses TRBV5-4 with TRBJ1-5; D not certain. CDR1 and CDR2 from the germline V gene are SGHNT and YYREEE (reference sequence). The ends were cut back, 1 base at V and 0 bases at J, with 8 bases in the middle. This CDR3 is 15 amino acids long. The CDR3 region is CASSLSTDSNQPQHF. The DNA for the CDR3 is TGTGCCAGCAGCTTGAGCACAGATAGCAATCAGCCCCAGCATTTT.

V is TRBV19 and J is TRBJ2-5; weak D call: TRBD1 (6 bases). Germline values: CDR1 LNHDA, CDR2 SQIVND (reference sequence). The CDR3 loop spans 12 amino acids. The V gene lost 3 bases and the J gene lost 6 bases, with 8 bases spanning the gap. DNA of the CDR3: TGTGCCAGTAGTATTGACAGGCAGACCCAGTACTTC. Translating gives CASSIDRQTQYF.

This clone was seen a few times. The V and J genes are TRBV6-5 and TRBJ2-7; TRBD1 aligns across 10 bases. Trimming removed 3 bases from V and 6 bases from J; junction bases left unmatched: 11. From germline, CDR1 is MNHEY and CDR2 SVGAGI. This CDR3 has 16 amino acids. In DNA form, the CDR3 reads TGTGCCAGCAGTTATTGGGGACAGGGGCGCTCCATCGAGCAGTACTTC. Translating gives CASSYWGQGRSIEQYF.

This sequence joins TRBV11-2 and TRBJ2-2; D may match TRBD1 or TRBD2 (5 bases each). The germline V and J ends were trimmed by 5 bases and 5 bases, with 12 bases remaining between them. This CDR3 comprises 14 residues. Per the germline V gene, CDR1 is SGHAT and CDR2 is FQNNGV. CDR3 sequence reads: CASSGGPRTGELFF. CDR3 in DNA: TGTGCCAGCAGCGGGGGACCTAGAACCGGGGAGCTGTTTTTT.

This clone was detected once. The chain employs TRBV10-2 and TRBJ2-3, with no clear D. V lost 6 bases and J 6 bases, leaving 10 bases between the germline ends. CDR3 size: 12 residues. The germline V gene has CDR1 WSHSY and CDR2 SAAADI. CDR3 sequence (DNA): TGCGCCAGCAGAACGTCCGGGGATACGCAGTATTTT. This sequence encodes CASRTSGDTQYF.

V is TRBV5-4 and J is TRBJ1-2, with 10 bases fitting TRBD1. The CDR3 covers 13 residues. Trimming cost V 3 bases and J 8 bases; bases outside gene matches: 4. Looked up from germline, CDR1 is SGHNT and CDR2 is YYREEE (reference sequence). CDR3 loop: CASSSGTGDGYTF. The CDR3 region has the DNA TGTGCCAGCAGCTCCGGGACAGGGGACGGCTACACCTTC.

V is TRBV28 and J is TRBJ2-5; D ambiguous. Between the trimmed V and J ends, which lost 2 bases and 5 bases, there was a span of 12 bases. The CDR3 covers 14 residues. Germline V gene lookup returns CDR1 MDHEN and CDR2 SYDVKM. The DNA for the CDR3 is TGTGCCAGCAGTTTACCAGGCTACTGGGAGACCCAGTACTTC. Amino acid sequence: CASSLPGYWETQYF.

The rearrangement links TRBV6-1 to TRBJ1-4; D not certain. Per germline, CDR1 MNHNS and CDR2 SASEGT. V was pared by 4 bases and J by 4 bases, with 16 bases between. The CDR3 spans 16 residues. The CDR3 sequence: CASSARTGQHNEKLFF. DNA of the CDR3: TGTGCCAGCAGTGCACGAACCGGCCAGCATAATGAAAAACTGTTTTTT.

As for this clone: Other nucleotide sequences from this sample produce the same CDR3. The chain employs TRBV30 and TRBJ2-4, with D possibly matching TRBD1 (6 bases). V lost 0 bases to trimming and J lost 3 bases, with 6 bases between them. Germline loops: CDR1 GTSNPN, CDR2 SVGIG (reference sequence). This CDR3 is built from 13 residues. The CDR3 loop is CAWSVGGKNIQYF. The CDR3 DNA reads as TGTGCCTGGAGTGTAGGGGGCAAAAACATTCAGTACTTC.

This clone was seen a single time. The chain has TRBV9 and TRBJ1-3; 9 bases agree with TRBD1. The V gene's germline CDR1 is SGDLS and CDR2 YYNGEE. V dropped 0 bases and J dropped 0; count of bases not matched to a gene: 4. The CDR3 is 17 amino acids. DNA of the CDR3: TGTGCCAGCAGCGTAGGGGGGACAGGGAGCTCTGGAAACACCATATATTTT. It translates to CASSVGGTGSSGNTIYF. The whole variable domain, remainder taken from reference TRBV9 and TRBJ1-3, is DSGVTQTPKHLITATGQRVTLRCSPRSGDLSVYWYQQSLDQGLQFLIQYYNGEERAKGNILERFSAQQFPDLHSELNLSSLELGDSALYFCASSVGGTGSSGNTIYFGEGSWLTVV.

The chain joins TRBV5-4 to TRBJ1-4, with 7 bases identical to TRBD1. This CDR3 spans 13 amino acids. Unmatched junction bases numbered 3, after V lost 2 bases and J lost 8 bases. Germline V gene sequence: CDR1 SGHNT, CDR2 YYREEE (reference sequence). This chain's CDR3 is CASSLTGEEKLFF. The DNA of the CDR3 is TGTGCCAGCAGCTTAACAGGGGAAGAAAAACTGTTTTTT. The variable domain in full, with the rest retrieved from reference TRBV5-4 and TRBJ1-4, is ETGVTQSPTHLIKTRGQQVTLRCSSQSGHNTVSWYQQALGQGPQFIFQYYREEENGRGNFPPRFSGLQFPNYSSELNVNALELDDSALYLCASSLTGEEKLFFGSGTQLSVL.

This clone was recorded once. This rearrangement joins TRBV7-9 to TRBJ2-1; 11 bases fit TRBD2. The J segment lost 8 bases and the V segment lost 5 bases, leaving 8 bases of the junction unmatched. The CDR3 consists of 15 residues. Per germline, CDR1 SEHNR and CDR2 FQNEAQ (reference sequence). CDR3 nucleotide sequence: TGTGCCAGCAGCCGGAGCCTAGCGGGAGGCCATGAGCAGTTCTTC. Its protein is CASSRSLAGGHEQFF.

The chain recombines TRBV5-1 with TRBJ1-2; D possibly corresponds to TRBD1 (5 bases). The CDR3 totals 15 residues. V was clipped by 4 bases and J by 0 bases, with 13 bases between them. Germline V lookup: CDR1 SGHRS, CDR2 YFSETQ. CDR3 in amino acids: CASSPGGGPNYGYTF. The DNA of the CDR3 is TGCGCCAGCAGCCCCGGGGGAGGCCCTAACTATGGCTACACCTTC. Full variable domain (remainder filled in from reference TRBV5-1 and TRBJ1-2): KAGVTQTPRYLIKTRGQQVTLSCSPISGHRSVSWYQQTPGQGLQFLFEYFSETQRNKGNFPGRFSGRQFSNSRSEMNVSTLELGDSALYLCASSPGGGPNYGYTFGSGTRLTVV.

The chain recombines TRBV7-9 with TRBJ1-5; D is unclear. Trimming pared 1 base from V and 3 bases from J, leaving 10 bases between. This CDR3 spans 15 amino acids. Germline lookup yields CDR1 SEHNR and CDR2 FQNEAQ (reference sequence). CDR3 loop: CASSLGGAPNQPQHF. DNA for the CDR3: TGTGCCAGCAGCTTAGGAGGTGCTCCCAATCAGCCCCAGCATTTT.

The CDR3 reads CASSRDLETQYF. For the CDR3, the DNA is TGTGCCAGCAGCAGGGATTTAGAGACCCAGTACTTC. The gene calls are TRBV5-4 and TRBJ2-5; no reliable D call. The CDR3 is 12 residues long. V was cut by 4 bases and J by 4 bases, with 8 bases left in between. Germline CDR1 SGHNT, CDR2 YYREEE (reference sequence).

This clone was recorded once. The chain uses TRBV10-1 and TRBJ2-2; weak D call: TRBD1 (6 bases). This CDR3 spans 16 amino acids. V gave up 5 bases and J gave up 4 bases, with 17 bases separating them. Germline lookup yields CDR1 WNHNN and CDR2 SYGVQD (reference sequence). CDR3 in DNA: TGCGCCAGCAGTAATCTGTTAGGACAGAGCACCGGGGAGCTGTTTTTT. Residues: CASSNLLGQSTGELFF.

A note on this clone: Other DNA sequences of this sample code for an identical CDR3. J is TRBJ2-5 and V is TRBV18; D is uncertain. The V end lost 0 bases, the J end lost 3 bases, and 8 bases lay between the germline ends. CDR1 and CDR2 (germline): KGHSH, LQKENI. This CDR3 has 14 residues. The CDR3 loop is CASSPPGAKETQYF. The CDR3 DNA reads TGTGCCAGCTCACCACCTGGCGCAAAAGAGACCCAGTACTTC.